A selection of T cell receptor beta chains follows, all from one sample in a study of vaccination and CD4 T cells after COVID-19. Antigen specificity for these receptors is unknown. In TCRdb, the PCR reads were re-called with MiXCR into one record per CDR3 protein. The table records approximately 26,000 distinct CDR3 sequences, less than 50% of them present only once. Input material: CD4+ T cells from blood, cultured in vitro. The receptors here all came from a human donor who had recovered from COVID-19. Each CDR3 is given with its conserved first and last residue. A D gene is named only where the DNA matches it firmly. Expanded clones get a size class; other rows say once, few or many, or leave the size out.

j_call,clone_size,v_call,d_call,cdr3_aa,cdr3_nt
TRBJ2-1,-,TRBV11-3,-,CASSPDPSSYNEQFF,TGTGCCAGCAGCCCCGACCCAAGCTCCTACAATGAGCAGTTCTTC
TRBJ2-2,-,TRBV27,TRBD1,CASSVDRDTGELFF,TGTGCCAGCAGTGTAGACAGGGACACCGGGGAGCTGTTTTTT
TRBJ1-1,-,TRBV6-1,-,CASSEQGLNTEAFF,TGTGCCAGCAGTGAACAGGGGTTGAACACTGAAGCTTTCTTT
TRBJ2-3,-,TRBV7-9,-,CASTPLGDTQYF,TGTGCCAGCACCCCGTTAGGTGATACGCAGTATTTT
TRBJ1-5,few,TRBV7-8,-,CASSSFRAGGQPQHF,TGTGCCAGCAGCTCCTTCAGGGCCGGGGGTCAGCCCCAGCATTTT
TRBJ2-1,-,TRBV25-1,TRBD2,CASSALTSGRMDEQFF,TGTGCCAGCAGTGCCCTGACTAGCGGGAGAATGGATGAGCAGTTCTTC
TRBJ1-2,-,TRBV5-6,TRBD1,CASSRPGTGGAAYGYTF,TGTGCCAGCAGCCGTCCCGGGACAGGGGGCGCGGCCTATGGCTACACCTTC
TRBJ1-5,-,TRBV5-1,TRBD1,CASSPGGAGGGNQPQHF,TGCGCCAGCAGCCCGGGGGGGGCAGGGGGGGGCAATCAGCCCCAGCATTTT
TRBJ2-3,-,TRBV5-1,-,CASRGLNSGSTDTQYF,TGCGCCAGCAGGGGGCTAAATAGCGGAAGCACAGATACGCAGTATTTT
TRBJ1-1,-,TRBV20-1,TRBD1,CSARPRDRAADTEAFF,TGCAGTGCCCGCCCGAGGGACAGGGCCGCGGACACTGAAGCTTTCTTT
TRBJ1-2,-,TRBV28,-,CASSSPRGYGYTF,TGTGCCAGCAGTTCCCCCAGGGGCTATGGCTACACCTTC
TRBJ2-7,-,TRBV20-1,TRBD2,CSARVASGGYEQYF,TGCAGTGCTAGAGTGGCTAGCGGGGGGTACGAGCAGTACTTC
TRBJ1-1,-,TRBV10-3,TRBD1,CAIRGPGTGRTEAFF,TGTGCCATCAGAGGACCCGGGACAGGGAGGACTGAAGCTTTCTTT
TRBJ2-2,few,TRBV20-1,TRBD1,CSAGQGGGELFF,TGCAGTGCTGGACAGGGCGGCGGGGAGCTGTTTTTT
TRBJ2-5,-,TRBV11-3,-,CASSPRGPTFQETQYF,TGTGCCAGCAGCCCGCGTGGACCGACTTTCCAAGAGACCCAGTACTTC
TRBJ2-3,-,TRBV2,-,CASSELTVSSDTQYF,TGTGCCAGCAGTGAATTAACGGTCAGTTCAGATACGCAGTATTTT
TRBJ2-5,once,TRBV20-1,-,CSARNNWAGTQYF,TGCAGTGCTAGAAATAATTGGGCGGGGACCCAGTACTTC
TRBJ1-5,-,TRBV19,-,CASSITFFVRTRDQPQHF,TGTGCCAGTAGTATAACGTTCTTCGTTCGGACTAGAGATCAGCCCCAGCATTTT
TRBJ2-6,-,TRBV28,-,CASSLEGTGANVLTF,TGTGCCAGCAGTTTGGAGGGGACTGGGGCCAACGTCCTGACTTTC
TRBJ1-2,-,TRBV14,-,CASSQDWARGYTF,TGTGCCAGCAGCCAAGATTGGGCTCGTGGCTACACCTTC
TRBJ2-2,few,TRBV7-5,-,CISVPEAPVGTSEKTGELFF,-
TRBJ2-3,few,TRBV6-1,TRBD2,CASSQRRPRGGTDTQYF,TGTGCCAGCAGTCAACGCCGCCCTCGGGGGGGTACAGATACGCAGTATTTT
TRBJ1-2,medium-sized,TRBV20-1,TRBD1,CSARRDSTNYGYTF,TGCAGTGCTAGACGGGACAGTACGAACTATGGCTACACCTTC
TRBJ2-3,-,TRBV29-1,-,CSVLSPKGTDTQYF,TGCAGCGTTTTAAGCCCCAAAGGCACAGATACGCAGTATTTT
TRBJ1-1,-,TRBV19,-,CASQFGGPSGTEAFF,TGTGCCAGCCAATTCGGGGGCCCCTCGGGCACTGAAGCTTTCTTT
TRBJ2-1,once,TRBV5-1,TRBD2,CASSSQLAGTLNEQFF,TGCGCCAGCAGCTCCCAACTAGCGGGGACACTCAATGAGCAGTTCTTC
TRBJ2-1,-,TRBV11-2,TRBD2,CASSPAGTRDGSYNEQFF,TGTGCCAGCAGCCCGGCTGGGACTAGAGACGGCTCCTACAATGAGCAGTTCTTC
TRBJ2-7,few,TRBV21-1,-,CASSKVHRYYEQYF,TGTGCCAGCAGCAAAGTTCACAGATACTACGAGCAGTACTTC
TRBJ1-1,-,TRBV5-1,-,CASSLERRNEEAFF,TGCGCCAGCAGCTTGGAGCGCAGGAACGAGGAAGCTTTCTTT
TRBJ2-7,-,TRBV20-1,TRBD2,CSARLGGSALYEQYF,TGCAGTGCTCGATTAGGCGGGAGCGCCCTCTACGAGCAGTACTTC
TRBJ1-1,few,TRBV11-1,TRBD1,CATRSQGGRGTEAFF,TGTGCCACCCGATCGCAGGGGGGCCGCGGCACTGAAGCTTTCTTT
TRBJ1-1,few,TRBV7-6,TRBD1,CASTLKGGQGARQDTEAFF,TGTGCCAGCACCCTCAAGGGGGGGCAGGGGGCGCGTCAGGACACTGAAGCTTTCTTT
TRBJ1-1,-,TRBV6-1,-,CASRSSAAGLWAFF,TGTGCCAGCAGATCATCGGCGGCAGGGCTTTGGGCTTTCTTT
TRBJ1-5,-,TRBV7-2,-,CASSFLERPQHF,TGTGCCAGCAGCTTCCTAGAGCGGCCCCAGCATTTT
TRBJ1-5,-,TRBV6-2/TRBV6-3,TRBD1,CASTLTGNQPQHF,TGTGCCAGCACTTTGACAGGGAATCAGCCCCAGCATTTT
TRBJ1-5,-,TRBV28,-,CASSRTQPQHF,TGTGCCAGCAGCCGGACTCAGCCCCAGCATTTT
TRBJ1-2,few,TRBV24-1,-,CATSDNDRAYGYTF,TGTGCCACCAGTGACAATGACAGAGCCTATGGCTACACCTTC
TRBJ1-2,few,TRBV28,-,CASSNLNYGYTF,TGTGCCAGCAGCAACTTGAACTATGGCTACACCTTC
TRBJ1-5,-,TRBV12-3/TRBV12-4,-,CASSFQFGNQPQHF,TGTGCCAGCAGTTTTCAATTCGGCAATCAGCCCCAGCATTTT
TRBJ2-1,-,TRBV12-3/TRBV12-4,TRBD2,CASSKLAGGPLGGNEQFF,TGTGCCAGCAGCAAACTAGCGGGGGGGCCGCTTGGAGGCAATGAGCAGTTCTTC
TRBJ1-5,-,TRBV20-1,TRBD1,CSVWDRVVAQHF,TGCAGTGTTTGGGACAGGGTAGTGGCCCAGCATTTT
TRBJ2-1,-,TRBV27,TRBD1,CASSKPGQGGYNEQFF,TGTGCCAGCAGTAAACCGGGACAGGGGGGGTACAATGAGCAGTTCTTC
TRBJ2-7,-,TRBV5-4,TRBD1,CASSETAGTGNHEQYF,TGTGCCAGCTCCGAAACAGCCGGGACAGGGAACCACGAGCAGTACTTC
TRBJ2-5,-,TRBV5-4,TRBD2,CASSSGLAEETQYF,TGTGCCAGCAGCTCAGGACTAGCGGAAGAGACCCAGTACTTC
TRBJ2-5,few,TRBV5-1,-,CASSLEIHGETQYF,TGCGCCAGCAGCTTGGAGATTCACGGGGAGACCCAGTACTTC
TRBJ1-3,-,TRBV20-1,-,CSIHRALPGNTIYF,TGCAGTATTCACAGGGCTCTTCCTGGAAACACCATATATTTT
TRBJ1-5,few,TRBV24-1,TRBD1,CATSDPSTGEYQPQHF,TGTGCCACCAGTGATCCTTCAACAGGGGAATATCAGCCCCAGCATTTT
TRBJ1-1,few,TRBV10-3,TRBD1,CAIRSDRSNTEAFF,TGTGCCATCAGATCGGACAGGTCGAACACTGAAGCTTTCTTT
TRBJ1-6,few,TRBV20-1,-,CSAAGSYNSPLHF,TGCAGTGCCGCAGGGTCCTATAATTCACCCCTCCACTTT
TRBJ1-1,-,TRBV7-9,TRBD1,CASSYRQGLNTEAFF,TGTGCCAGCAGCTACCGACAGGGACTGAACACTGAAGCTTTCTTT
TRBJ1-1,-,TRBV6-4,TRBD1,CASSDSTGGNTEAFF,TGTGCCAGCAGTGACTCGACAGGGGGAAACACTGAAGCTTTCTTT
TRBJ2-1,-,TRBV24-1,-,CATSDPRDSRLLFF,TGTGCCACCAGTGACCCCCGGGACTCACGCCTACTGTTCTTC
TRBJ2-1,-,TRBV11-3,TRBD2,CASSGGTYNEQFF,TGTGCCAGCTCGGGGGGTACCTACAATGAGCAGTTCTTC
TRBJ2-7,-,TRBV21-1,-,CASSKEREVENEQYF,TGTGCCAGCAGCAAAGAGCGGGAGGTTGAGAACGAGCAGTACTTC
TRBJ1-1,-,TRBV28,-,CASSRGGLQNTEAFF,TGTGCCAGCAGCCGGGGCGGGCTACAGAACACTGAAGCTTTCTTT
TRBJ2-5,few,TRBV18,-,CASSPMAGQETQYF,TGTGCCAGCTCACCTATGGCGGGACAAGAGACCCAGTACTTC
TRBJ2-7,-,TRBV11-2,TRBD2,CASTWDYSYEQYF,TGTGCCAGCACCTGGGACTACTCCTACGAGCAGTACTTC
TRBJ2-1,-,TRBV18,TRBD2,CASSPTSGPNEQFF,TGTGCCAGCTCACCGACTAGCGGCCCAAATGAGCAGTTCTTC
TRBJ1-1,-,TRBV28,-,CASRNGDTSNTEAFF,TGTGCCAGCAGAAACGGGGACACTTCGAACACTGAAGCTTTCTTT
TRBJ1-2,-,TRBV28,TRBD1,CASSRQGATYGYTF,TGTGCCAGCAGTCGACAGGGAGCTACCTATGGCTACACCTTC